The 29 T cell receptor beta chains below come from one sample, sequenced in a study of metastatic and nonmetastatic thyroid tumors. TCRdb re-processed the PCR reads through MiXCR. The profile shows around 34,000 clones, 15% to 20% of them singletons. All patients were untreated before thyroid surgery. The sample comprised blood. Every receptor here comes from a female donor with papillary thyroid cancer or a benign thyroid nodule (not recorded which). Some clones in this sample may be carry-over from other donors' samples.

Comment on this clone: The junction differs from germline at one of its ends, possibly a read error. V is TRBV5-1 and J is TRBJ2-5; no firm D call. The CDR3 runs to 14 residues. Germline-derived CDR1 and CDR2 are SGHRS and YFSETQ. CDR3 residues: CASSLSSQPETKYF. DNA of the CDR3: TGCGCCAGCAGCTTAAGTTCTCAGCCAGAGACCAAGTACTTC.

The genes are TRBV11-2 and TRBJ2-7; either TRBD1 or TRBD2 may fit D (5 bases each). Germline assignment: CDR1 SGHAT and CDR2 FQNNGV. Trimming left V 4 bases short and J 6 bases short, with 13 bases between. The CDR3 length is 13 residues. CDR3 residues: CASSSGTLFEQYF. The CDR3 DNA reads as TGTGCCAGCAGCTCCGGGACCCTTTTCGAGCAGTACTTC. The complete variable domain, with remaining parts taken from reference TRBV11-2 and TRBJ2-7, reads EAGVAQSPRYKIIEKRQSVAFWCNPISGHATLYWYQQILGQGPKLLIQFQNNGVVDDSQLPKDRFSAERLKGVDSTLKIQPAKLEDSAVYLCASSSGTLFEQYFGPGTRLTVT.

There are many counts of this clone. This chain connects TRBV10-3 to TRBJ1-1; 9 bases fit TRBD1. The CDR3 loop spans 18 amino acids. CDR1 is ENHRY, CDR2 SYGVKD, per germline. V shed 3 bases, J shed 0 bases, and the junction held 11 bases outside the gene matches. CDR3 residues: CAISESRDRVGLNTEAFF. The CDR3 DNA sequence: TGTGCCATCAGTGAATCCCGGGACAGGGTAGGGCTGAACACTGAAGCTTTCTTT.

This clone was seen at least ten times. This chain connects TRBV19 to TRBJ1-2; a possible D gene is TRBD1 (6 bases). Germline V CDR1 and CDR2: LNHDA, SQIVND (reference sequence). The CDR3 is made up of 12 amino acids. Between the trimmed V and J ends, which lost 6 bases and 4 bases, there was a span of 9 bases. CDR3: CASRDSSYGYTF. CDR3 DNA: TGTGCCAGTAGGGACAGCAGCTATGGCTACACCTTC. The whole variable domain, remainder taken from reference TRBV19 and TRBJ1-2, is DGGITQSPKYLFRKEGQNVTLSCEQNLNHDAMYWYRQDPGQGLRLIYYSQIVNDFQKGDIAEGYSVSREKKESFPLTVTSAQKNPTAFYLCASRDSSYGYTFGSGTRLTVV.

This clone was observed at least ten times. V gene TRBV24-1 combines with J gene TRBJ1-1; D is perhaps TRBD1 (6 bases). CDR3 length equals 14 residues. Germline V gene lookup returns CDR1 KGHDR and CDR2 SFDVKD. V was pared by 7 bases and J by 4 bases, with 15 bases between. DNA for the CDR3: TGTGCCACCAGGGATGGGGGGCTGAGCACTGAAGCTTTCTTT. It translates to CATRDGGLSTEAFF.

The table lists this clone with a few counts. This chain connects TRBV6-1 to TRBJ2-2, with TRBD1 matching 9 bases. CDR3 length: 15 amino acids. J was trimmed by 4 bases and V by 6 bases; bases with no gene match: 6. Germline-derived CDR1 and CDR2 are MNHNS and SASEGT. In nucleotides, the CDR3 is TGTGCCAGCAGGAGGGGACAGGGTCGCACCGGGGAGCTGTTTTTT. Its translation: CASRRGQGRTGELFF.

The genes are TRBV20-1 and TRBJ1-4; D unclear. V lost 5 bases and J 7 bases, leaving 17 bases between the germline ends. The CDR3 has 14 residues. Germline V gene sequence: CDR1 DFQATT, CDR2 SNEGSKA (reference sequence). DNA for the CDR3: TGCAGTGCTTCTCGAAATCCAGACACTGAAAAACTGTTTTTT. It translates to CSASRNPDTEKLFF.

Ten or more counts support this clone. Additional DNA sequences in this sample encode the identical CDR3. The chain recombines TRBV12-3 or TRBV12-4 with TRBJ2-2, with 7 bases identical to TRBD2. After removal of 5 bases from V and 7 bases from J, the junction contained 16 bases not matched to a gene. The length of the CDR3 is 17 residues. The DNA for the CDR3 is TGTGCCAGCAGTATCGGTCTAGCGGAGGACGTTGGCGGGGAGCTGTTTTTT. Its protein is CASSIGLAEDVGGELFF.

The chain recombines TRBV6-4 with TRBJ2-1; 9 bases align to TRBD2. Germline trimming cut 5 bases from V and 8 bases from J; bases unmatched to any gene: 13. The CDR3 runs to 16 residues. Germline V gene data show CDR1 as MRHNA and CDR2 as SNTAGT. CDR3 sequence: CASSPRGSGSGDEQFF. In nucleotides, the CDR3 is TGTGCCAGCAGTCCTCGGGGTAGCGGGAGTGGGGATGAGCAGTTCTTC.

This rearrangement joins TRBV2 to TRBJ2-7; D possibly corresponds to TRBD2 (5 bases). CDR3 length: 14 residues. Trimming left V 4 bases short and J 1 base short, with 11 bases between. Per germline, CDR1 SNHLY and CDR2 FYNNEI. The CDR3 DNA is TGTGCCAGCAGTGTGGACTCCGAGTCCTACGAGCAGTACTTC. This sequence encodes CASSVDSESYEQYF.

This clone was seen many times. It may be a read error: a sequence one base away is much more abundant. This chain uses TRBV12-3 or TRBV12-4 with TRBJ1-1, with D perhaps TRBD1 (5 bases). The germline V and J ends were trimmed by 8 bases and 3 bases, with 13 bases remaining between them. The CDR3 covers 13 residues. This CDR3 reads CASGLGRDTEAFF. In DNA form, the CDR3 reads TGTGCCAGCGGCCTGGGACGGGACACTGAAGCTTTCTTT.

The CDR3 sequence: CAWSLEGEGSYEQYF. CDR3 coding DNA: TGTGCCTGGAGCTTAGAGGGGGAAGGTTCTTACGAGCAGTACTTC. The genes are TRBV30 and TRBJ2-7; D might be TRBD1 (6 bases). Germline CDR1 is GTSNPN and CDR2 is SVGIG (reference sequence). CDR3 length: 15 amino acids. Trimming removed 3 bases from V and 4 bases from J, with 19 bases in between.

The V gene is TRBV5-1, the J gene TRBJ1-6, with TRBD1 matching 8 bases. CDR3 size: 15 residues. Per germline, CDR1 SGHRS and CDR2 YFSETQ. Trimming at V came to 4 bases and at J to 7 bases, leaving 7 bases not matched to a gene. In nucleotides, the CDR3 is TGCGCCAGCAGCCTCTCCACAGGGGGAAATTCACCCCTCCACTTT. It translates to CASSLSTGGNSPLHF. The variable domain in full, with the rest retrieved from reference TRBV5-1 and TRBJ1-6, is KAGVTQTPRYLIKTRGQQVTLSCSPISGHRSVSWYQQTPGQGLQFLFEYFSETQRNKGNFPGRFSGRQFSNSRSEMNVSTLELGDSALYLCASSLSTGGNSPLHFGNGTRLTVT.

This chain links TRBV7-2 with TRBJ2-5; D gene unclear. Germline values: CDR1 SGHTA, CDR2 FQGNSA. V gave up 6 bases and J gave up 4 bases, with 21 bases separating them. The CDR3 totals 16 residues. CDR3 nucleotide sequence: TGTGCCAGCAGTTACGTCCCTGGAGCGCCCTCAGAGACCCAGTACTTC. Amino acid sequence: CASSYVPGAPSETQYF. Using reference TRBV7-2 and TRBJ2-5 for the parts outside the CDR3, the full variable domain is GAGVSQSPSNKVTEKGKDVELRCDPISGHTALYWYRQSLGQGLEFLIYFQGNSAPDKSGLPSDRFSAERTGGSVSTLTIQRTQQEDSAVYLCASSYVPGAPSETQYFGPGTRLLVL.

This clone was seen a handful of times. The genes are TRBV6-1 and TRBJ1-1; 8 positions match TRBD1. V was clipped by 4 bases and J by 13 bases; unmatched bases: 11. The CDR3 is made up of 13 amino acids. The germline gives CDR1 MNHNS, CDR2 SASEGT. CDR3 sequence: CASSVSVDRADFF. CDR3 in DNA: TGTGCCAGCAGTGTTTCCGTGGACAGGGCGGATTTCTTT.

V usage is TRBV6-2 or TRBV6-3 and J usage is TRBJ1-5, with TRBD1 as a possible D gene (6 bases). Per the germline V gene, CDR1 is MNHEY and CDR2 is SVGEGT. The CDR3 length is 15 residues. Trimming cost V 2 bases and J 5 bases, with 13 bases left between them. This CDR3 reads CASSYEDSRYQPQHF. The CDR3 region has the DNA TGTGCCAGCAGTTACGAGGACAGCCGTTATCAGCCCCAGCATTTT.

This clone appeared a few times. The chain is built from TRBV28 and TRBJ1-2; D is unresolved. Germline V CDR1 and CDR2: MDHEN, SYDVKM. Trimming left V 3 bases short and J 4 bases short, with 6 bases between. CDR3 length: 12 amino acids. The CDR3 nucleotides are TGTGCCAGCAGTTTCTCAGGCTATGGCTACACCTTC. Protein: CASSFSGYGYTF.

The J gene is TRBJ2-3, the V gene TRBV9; no clear D. Germline V gene data show CDR1 as SGDLS and CDR2 as YYNGEE. The CDR3 runs to 15 residues. Trimming shortened V by 4 bases and J by 4 bases, and 16 bases separated the two germline ends. CDR3 DNA sequence: TGTGCCAGCAGCCAATCCAACCGTCCGCCAGATACGCAGTATTTT. This sequence encodes CASSQSNRPPDTQYF.

The genes are TRBV4-1 and TRBJ1-5; 9 bases are shared with TRBD1. CDR3 length equals 14 residues. V lost 3 bases to trimming and J lost 7 bases; unmatched junction nucleotides: 4. From germline, CDR1 is MGHRA and CDR2 YSYEKL. The CDR3 DNA sequence: TGCGCCAGCAGCCAGACAGGGGGTAACCAGCCCCAGCATTTT. It yields the protein CASSQTGGNQPQHF.

Details on this clone: A read error may produce the germline difference seen at one junction end. V usage is TRBV7-8 and J usage is TRBJ2-3; 7 bases line up with TRBD2. The CDR3 totals 15 residues. Germline V CDR1 and CDR2: SGHVS, FQNEAQ. The DNA for the CDR3 is TGTACCAGCAGCTTACGGGAGGCCCGGTTAGGTACGCAGTATTTT. Its translation is CTSSLREARLGTQYF.

The CDR3 is CASTQETGNTEAFF. CDR3 nucleotides: TGTGCCAGCACTCAAGAGACAGGGAATACTGAAGCTTTCTTT. The V gene is TRBV6-1, the J gene TRBJ1-1; 7 nucleotides line up with TRBD1. This CDR3 contains 14 residues. CDR1 and CDR2 (germline): MNHNS, SASEGT. With V trimmed by 7 bases and J by 5 bases, 10 bases remained unmatched.

This clone was counted between two and nine times. The chain recombines TRBV6-1 with TRBJ1-2, with TRBD1 identical over 7 bases. The length of the CDR3 is 11 residues. The V gene's germline CDR1 is MNHNS and CDR2 SASEGT. Trimming cost V 7 bases and J 10 bases; bases outside gene matches: 6. DNA for the CDR3: TGTGCCAGCACCGAGACAGGGCCCTACACCTTC. It translates to CASTETGPYTF.

The chain combines TRBV5-1 with TRBJ2-7, with D unresolved. The V gene lost 2 bases and the J gene lost 2 bases, with 8 bases spanning the gap. The CDR3 runs to 13 residues. Germline loops: CDR1 SGHRS, CDR2 YFSETQ. Here the CDR3 DNA reads TGCGCCAGCAGCTTCCAGGCAACCTACGAGCAGTACTTC. It encodes CASSFQATYEQYF. The variable domain in full, completed from reference TRBV5-1 and TRBJ2-7, reads KAGVTQTPRYLIKTRGQQVTLSCSPISGHRSVSWYQQTPGQGLQFLFEYFSETQRNKGNFPGRFSGRQFSNSRSEMNVSTLELGDSALYLCASSFQATYEQYFGPGTRLTVT.

In this sample, this clone turned up many times. The chain recombines TRBV11-2 with TRBJ1-5; D possibly corresponds to TRBD1 (5 bases). The CDR3 has 15 amino acids. Germline CDR1 is SGHAT and CDR2 is FQNNGV. Trimming shortened V by 5 bases and J by 1 base, and 12 bases separated the two germline ends. CDR3 in DNA: TGTGCCAGCAGCCCGTCAGGGAACAGCAATCAGCCCCAGCATTTT. It is translated as CASSPSGNSNQPQHF.

This clone came up many times. This chain joins TRBV19 and TRBJ1-5; 7 nucleotides match TRBD1. CDR3 length equals 16 residues. Per germline, CDR1 LNHDA and CDR2 SQIVND (reference sequence). V dropped 6 bases and J dropped 9; count of bases not matched to a gene: 17. CDR3 residues: CASRTTGTVGPLPQHF. For the CDR3, the DNA is TGTGCCAGTAGGACTACCGGGACAGTGGGTCCCCTGCCCCAGCATTTT.

This clone has a count of ten or more. The V call is TRBV5-4, the J call TRBJ2-2; 8 bases match TRBD2. The CDR3 loop spans 15 amino acids. V lost 5 bases to trimming and J lost 7 bases; unmatched junction nucleotides: 10. Per the germline V gene, CDR1 is SGHNT and CDR2 is YYREEE (reference sequence). The CDR3: CASRHGLREDGELFF. CDR3 nucleotides: TGTGCCAGCAGACACGGGTTGCGGGAGGACGGGGAGCTGTTTTTT.

This clone has a count of ten or more. DNA of the CDR3: TGTGCCTGGAGAGGAGGAGGGAGTCTCTACAATGAGCAGTTCTTC. This encodes CAWRGGGSLYNEQFF. The chain links TRBV30 to TRBJ2-1; D possibly corresponds to TRBD2 (6 bases). This CDR3 spans 15 amino acids. Trimming cost V 3 bases and J 3 bases, with 15 bases left between them. Germline V gene lookup returns CDR1 GTSNPN and CDR2 SVGIG (reference sequence).

This clone came up many times. One end of the junction is discordant with germline, which a read error may explain. The sample carries other DNA sequences with the same CDR3. The rearrangement links TRBV3-1 to TRBJ1-1, with D perhaps matching TRBD1 (5 bases). Germline assignment: CDR1 LGHDT and CDR2 YNNKEL (reference sequence). The CDR3 sequence is 14 residues long. The CDR3 DNA follows: TGTGCCAGCAGCCTCGGCTCAGGGAGGACTGAAGCCTTCTTT. This sequence encodes CASSLGSGRTEAFF.

This clone was seen repeatedly, ten times or more. This chain joins TRBV6-5 and TRBJ2-1; D may be TRBD2 (6 bases). The germline V gene has CDR1 MNHEY and CDR2 SVGAGI. The CDR3 sequence is 16 residues long. V shed 0 bases and J shed 5 bases, with 14 bases lying between them. The CDR3: CASSYSDGGGNNEQFF. The CDR3 bases are TGTGCCAGCAGTTACTCTGACGGGGGTGGAAACAATGAGCAGTTCTTC.